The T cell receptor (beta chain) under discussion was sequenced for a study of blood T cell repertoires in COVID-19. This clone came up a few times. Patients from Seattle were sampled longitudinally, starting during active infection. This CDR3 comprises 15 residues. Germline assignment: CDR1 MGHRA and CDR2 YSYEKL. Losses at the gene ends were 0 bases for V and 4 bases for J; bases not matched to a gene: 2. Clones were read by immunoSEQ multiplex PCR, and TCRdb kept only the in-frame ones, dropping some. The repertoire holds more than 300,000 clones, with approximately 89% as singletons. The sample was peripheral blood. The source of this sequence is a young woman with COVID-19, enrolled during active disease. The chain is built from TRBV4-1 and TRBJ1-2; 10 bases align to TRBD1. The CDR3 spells CASSQDDRGPYGYTF. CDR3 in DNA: TGCGCCAGCAGCCAAGATGACAGGGGGCCCTATGGCTACACCTTC.